One sample yielded the 14 T cell receptor beta chains listed below, sequenced in a study of cytomegalovirus exposure and HLA in healthy donors. Assay used: immunoSEQ multiplex PCR; TCRdb lists only in-frame clones, some missing. The data contain 330,000 or so clones, 86% of them singletons. Sequencing was performed on PBMCs. The source of these receptors is a woman under 30 in good health and CMV-seronegative.

The V call is TRBV7-6, the J call TRBJ2-7; the match to TRBD2 covers 9 bases. Per the germline V gene, CDR1 is SGHVS and CDR2 is FNYEAQ. With 5 bases clipped from V and 1 base from J, the junction kept 3 bases outside the gene matches. The CDR3 contains 14 residues. In nucleotides, the CDR3 is TGTGCCAGCAGCAAAGCGGGAGGATCCTACGAGCAGTACTTC. Translating gives CASSKAGGSYEQYF.

This chain links TRBV19 with TRBJ2-3; D might be TRBD2 (5 bases). V was shortened by 1 base and J by 6 bases, with 8 bases between the two germline ends. The CDR3 loop spans 13 amino acids. Germline CDR1 reads LNHDA; CDR2 reads SQIVND (reference sequence). The CDR3: CASSIGREDTQYF. The CDR3 region has the DNA TGTGCCAGTAGTATAGGAAGGGAGGATACGCAGTATTTT.

The chain recombines TRBV9 with TRBJ2-3; TRBD2 matches at 14 bases. Trimming at V came to 0 bases and at J to 4 bases, leaving 4 bases not matched to a gene. CDR1 and CDR2 from the germline V gene are SGDLS and YYNGEE. There are 17 residues in the CDR3. In nucleotides, the CDR3 is TGTGCCAGCAGCGTAGGACTAGCGGGAGGGGTGGCAGATACGCAGTATTTT. Translated, it gives CASSVGLAGGVADTQYF.

The gene calls are TRBV30 and TRBJ2-6, with TRBD1 as a possible D gene (6 bases). Germline V gene lookup returns CDR1 GTSNPN and CDR2 SVGIG (reference sequence). The V gene lost 1 base and the J gene lost 0 bases, with 16 bases spanning the gap. The CDR3 is 18 amino acids. The CDR3: CAWSGRPTGNSGANVLTF. The CDR3 region has the DNA TGTGCCTGGAGTGGCCGACCGACAGGAAACTCTGGGGCCAACGTCCTGACTTTC.

The chain combines TRBV7-9 with TRBJ2-7; 8 nucleotides line up with TRBD1. Unmatched junction bases numbered 9, after V lost 7 bases and J lost 7 bases. The CDR3 is 13 amino acids. Looked up from germline, CDR1 is SEHNR and CDR2 is FQNEAQ (reference sequence). The CDR3 sequence is CASTPSGQGEQYF. The CDR3 DNA reads as TGTGCCAGCACCCCTTCCGGACAGGGAGAGCAGTACTTC.

This chain links TRBV9 with TRBJ2-1; 9 positions agree with TRBD2. V lost 5 bases to trimming and J lost 3 bases; unmatched junction nucleotides: 6. This CDR3 is built from 15 residues. Germline lookup yields CDR1 SGDLS and CDR2 YYNGEE. The CDR3 is CASRRTSDGYNEQFF. In DNA form, the CDR3 reads TGTGCCAGCAGACGGACTAGCGATGGCTACAATGAGCAGTTCTTC.

The chain combines TRBV2 with TRBJ2-7; TRBD1 is a possible D gene (6 bases). The germline V and J ends were trimmed by 8 bases and 5 bases, with 16 bases remaining between them. The CDR3 spans 13 residues. Germline V gene data show CDR1 as SNHLY and CDR2 as FYNNEI. DNA of the CDR3: TGTGCCAGCGGCCAGGGGCCCACCGACGAGCAGTACTTC. Translation: CASGQGPTDEQYF.

This clone was counted between two and nine times. V gene TRBV28 combines with J gene TRBJ1-5; D might be TRBD1 (5 bases). The CDR3 contains 15 residues. CDR1 and CDR2 (germline): MDHEN, SYDVKM. V lost 3 bases and J lost 7, with 16 bases in between. The CDR3 reads CASSFVLTAYQPQHF. DNA for the CDR3: TGTGCCAGCAGTTTCGTACTGACAGCCTACCAGCCCCAGCATTTT.

V usage is TRBV4-3 and J usage is TRBJ2-7; D gene uncertain. V lost 0 bases, J lost 3 bases, and 12 bases lay in between. The CDR3 contains 15 residues. CDR1 LGHNA and CDR2 YSLEER come from the germline V gene. The CDR3 DNA sequence: TGCGCCAGCAGCCAAGATGACTCTAGAGACTACGAGCAGTACTTC. Translated, it gives CASSQDDSRDYEQYF.

The chain couples TRBV28 to TRBJ1-2; D possibly corresponds to TRBD1 (6 bases). CDR1 MDHEN and CDR2 SYDVKM come from the germline V gene. The CDR3 extends over 13 amino acids. With 2 bases removed from V and 5 bases from J, the gap between germline ends came to 9 bases. In DNA, the CDR3 is TGTGCCAGCAGTTTACAGGGGTGGTATGGCTACACCTTC. Encoded protein: CASSLQGWYGYTF.

The gene calls are TRBV18 and TRBJ2-1; D is possibly TRBD1 (6 bases). The germline gives CDR1 KGHSH, CDR2 LQKENI. The V end lost 2 bases, the J end lost 1 base, and 9 bases lay between the germline ends. This CDR3 has 15 residues. The CDR3 here is CASSPDRSSYNEQFF. In nucleotides, the CDR3 is TGTGCCAGCTCACCAGACAGGTCTTCCTACAATGAGCAGTTCTTC.

J is TRBJ2-7 and V is TRBV6-5; 7 nucleotides agree with TRBD1. V dropped 5 bases and J dropped 2; count of bases not matched to a gene: 6. Germline CDR1 and CDR2: MNHEY and SVGAGI. The CDR3 has 14 amino acids. DNA for the CDR3: TGTGCCAGCAGTATAGGACAGGACACCTACGAGCAGTACTTC. Translation: CASSIGQDTYEQYF.

This chain uses TRBV4-1 with TRBJ1-4; 8 bases agree with TRBD1. The V gene's germline CDR1 is MGHRA and CDR2 YSYEKL. The CDR3 has 15 amino acids. V lost 4 bases, J lost 4 bases, and 5 bases stayed unmatched. The CDR3 sequence is CASSREQGGNEKLFF. DNA of the CDR3: TGCGCCAGCAGCCGGGAACAGGGGGGTAATGAAAAACTGTTTTTT.

This chain joins TRBV18 and TRBJ1-1, with TRBD1 matching 8 bases. Germline trimming cut 2 bases from V and 4 bases from J; bases unmatched to any gene: 12. The germline V gene has CDR1 KGHSH and CDR2 LQKENI. The CDR3 runs 17 residues. As DNA, the CDR3 is TGTGCCAGCTCACCAGCAGGGGGCGCGGGGATGGGCACTGAAGCTTTCTTT. This sequence encodes CASSPAGGAGMGTEAFF.